These T cell receptor beta chains were read from a single sample in a study of cytomegalovirus exposure and HLA in healthy donors. The data were produced by immunoSEQ multiplex PCR, yet TCRdb's version contains in-frame clones alone and is incomplete. The table has a few hundred thousand clones, 86% seen once; the top ten hold around 0.8%. Sequencing was performed on PBMCs. These receptors were taken from a woman aged 18 to 35 in good health and CMV-seronegative. Both conserved end residues are part of each CDR3. A D gene is named only where the DNA matches it firmly. A clone size is listed for some rows: how often the clone was seen (once, few, many), or a class if it is expanded.

j_call,v_call,clone_size,d_call,cdr3_nt,cdr3_aa
TRBJ2-2,TRBV4-1,NA,NA,TGCGCCAGCAGCCAAGTGTCAGAATTCACCGGGGAGCTGTTTTTT,CASSQVSEFTGELFF
TRBJ2-7,TRBV6-5,NA,NA,TGTGCCAGCAGTTACGGGGGGGCTGTCAACGAGCAGTACTTC,CASSYGGAVNEQYF
TRBJ1-2,TRBV4-1,NA,TRBD1,TGCGCCAGCAGCCAAGGTTTACAGGGGTCGTTCTATGGCTACACCTTC,CASSQGLQGSFYGYTF
TRBJ2-2,TRBV7-8,NA,NA,TGTGCCAGCAGCCCTAGACTAGGGGAGACCGGGGAGCTGTTTTTT,CASSPRLGETGELFF
TRBJ2-7,TRBV12-5,NA,TRBD1,TGTGCTAGTGGTTTGGACGGGACAGGGTTTTACGAGCAGTACTTC,CASGLDGTGFYEQYF
TRBJ2-5,TRBV19,once,NA,TGTGCCAGTACCTCTAGTACCCAAGAGACCCAGTACTTC,CASTSSTQETQYF
TRBJ2-7,TRBV5-6,NA,NA,TGTGCCAGCAGCTTTAGGGAGTCCTACGAGCAGTACTTC,CASSFRESYEQYF
TRBJ2-7,TRBV9,NA,TRBD2,TGTGCCAGCAGCGTAGGGCTAGCGGGACGCTACGAGCAGTACTTC,CASSVGLAGRYEQYF
TRBJ2-1,TRBV7-9,NA,TRBD2,TGTGCCAGCAGCTTAGACGGACTAGCGGGAGGGGGGTACAATGAGCAGTTCTTC,CASSLDGLAGGGYNEQFF
TRBJ2-5,TRBV6-5,NA,TRBD2,TGTGCCAGCAGTTCGTGGAGTAGCGGGACGCACAACTTC,CASSSWSSGTHNF
TRBJ2-7,TRBV9,NA,TRBD2,TGTGCCAGCAGCGTAGGGCTAGCGGGACGGGGCGAGCAGTACTTC,CASSVGLAGRGEQYF
TRBJ1-4,TRBV2,NA,TRBD1,TGTGCCAGCAGCGAGGGACAGCGTAATGAAAAACTGTTTTTT,CASSEGQRNEKLFF
TRBJ2-1,TRBV4-2,NA,NA,TGTGCCAGCAGCGAGGACTTCAACAATGAGCAGTTCTTC,CASSEDFNNEQFF
TRBJ1-5,TRBV6-1,NA,NA,TGTGCCAGCAGTGAGACAGGAATTGTGCAGCCCCAGCATTTT,CASSETGIVQPQHF
TRBJ2-7,TRBV30,once,TRBD1,TGTGCCTGGAGACACCGCGGACAGGGCTACGAGCAGTACTTC,CAWRHRGQGYEQYF
TRBJ1-3,TRBV4-2,NA,TRBD1,TGTGCCAGCAGCCAAGACTCCGGGACAGGGGGCTCGTCGGGAAACACCATATATTTT,CASSQDSGTGGSSGNTIYF
TRBJ1-1,TRBV4-3,NA,NA,TGCGCCAGCAGCCCGCTAGAGTACGGCACTGAAGCTTTCTTT,CASSPLEYGTEAFF
TRBJ2-3,TRBV2,NA,TRBD2,TGTGCCAGAGAGCGGGAGGGGAGCACAGATACGCAGTATTTT,CAREREGSTDTQYF
TRBJ1-2,TRBV28,NA,NA,TGTGCCAGCGGGTTCGGGGACTATGGCTACACCTTC,CASGFGDYGYTF
TRBJ2-1,TRBV4-1,NA,TRBD2,TGCGCCAGCAGCCAAGATGGTATACTAGCGGGAGCTTTTCTCTTC,CASSQDGILAGAFLF
TRBJ2-2,TRBV5-6,NA,TRBD1,TGTGCCAGCAGCTGGGGGCCACAGGGGGCCGGGGAGCTGTTTTTT,CASSWGPQGAGELFF
TRBJ1-3,TRBV9,NA,TRBD1,TGTGCCAGCAGCGTAGGACAGGGGACTGGAAACACCATATATTTT,CASSVGQGTGNTIYF
TRBJ1-1,TRBV2,NA,TRBD1,TGTGCCAGCAGTGCGGATGGACAGGGGATCACTGAAGCTTTCTTT,CASSADGQGITEAFF
TRBJ2-1,TRBV6-5,NA,TRBD1,TGTGCCAGCAGTTACGGGGACAGATACAATGAGCAGTTCTTC,CASSYGDRYNEQFF
TRBJ2-1,TRBV5-1,NA,TRBD2,TGCGCCAGCAGCACCAAACCGGGACTAGCGTCTGGCGATGAGCAGTTCTTC,CASSTKPGLASGDEQFF
TRBJ1-1,TRBV5-4,NA,TRBD1,TGTGCCAGCAGCTCCGGACAGGGGGCGAGCACTGAAGCTTTCTTT,CASSSGQGASTEAFF
TRBJ2-7,TRBV5-1,NA,TRBD1,TGCGCCAGCAGCACGGGACAGTTCTCCGAGCAGTACTTC,CASSTGQFSEQYF
TRBJ2-7,TRBV21-1,NA,NA,TGTGCCAGCACCAGACTCACAGGGGGTCCGGACGAGCAGTACTTC,CASTRLTGGPDEQYF
TRBJ2-1,TRBV10-3,NA,TRBD1,TGTGCCATCAGGCCAGGACAGGGCTACAATGAGCAGTTCTTC,CAIRPGQGYNEQFF
TRBJ2-7,TRBV7-9,NA,NA,TGTGCCAGCAGCCAAGGGGGCGAGCAGTACTTC,CASSQGGEQYF
TRBJ2-7,TRBV28,NA,TRBD2,TGTGCCAGCAGTTCTAGCGGGGAAGGCGTCTACGAGCAGTACTTC,CASSSSGEGVYEQYF
TRBJ2-5,TRBV5-6,NA,TRBD2,TGTGCCAGCAGCTTCGGGAGGGTCCGCCAAGAGACCCAGTACTTC,CASSFGRVRQETQYF